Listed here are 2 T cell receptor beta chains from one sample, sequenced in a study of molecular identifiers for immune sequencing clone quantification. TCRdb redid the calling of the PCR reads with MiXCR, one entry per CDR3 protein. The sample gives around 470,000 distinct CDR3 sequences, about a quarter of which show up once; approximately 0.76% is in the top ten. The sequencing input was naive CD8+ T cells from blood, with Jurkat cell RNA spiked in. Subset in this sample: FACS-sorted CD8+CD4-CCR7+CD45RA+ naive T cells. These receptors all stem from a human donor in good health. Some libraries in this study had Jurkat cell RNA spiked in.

The CDR3 loop is CASSQVRTQGSRTDTQYF. The DNA of the CDR3 is TGCGCCAGCAGCCAAGTACGAACCCAAGGGAGCCGCACAGATACGCAGTATTTT. The chain is built from TRBV4-1 and TRBJ2-3, with a possible D match to TRBD2 (5 bases). Trimming shortened V by 1 base and J by 1 base, and 18 bases separated the two germline ends. Germline loops: CDR1 MGHRA, CDR2 YSYEKL. The CDR3 sequence is 18 residues long.

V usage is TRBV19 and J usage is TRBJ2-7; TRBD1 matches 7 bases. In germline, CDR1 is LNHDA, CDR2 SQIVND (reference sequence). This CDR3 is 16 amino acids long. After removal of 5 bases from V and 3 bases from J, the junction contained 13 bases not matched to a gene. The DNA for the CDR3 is TGTGCCAGTAGTTTCCCCCGGGACAGCTTACACTACGAGCAGTACTTC. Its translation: CASSFPRDSLHYEQYF.